This TCR beta chain was retrieved from a study of T-cell reconstitution after alpha-beta-depleted transplantation in children. Researchers prepared the TCRbeta library using unique molecular identifiers, the study reports. TCRdb analysed the PCR reads with MiXCR anew, one entry per CDR3 protein. Of some 500,000 distinct CDR3 sequences listed, 18% are singletons. The CDR3 covers 17 residues. Germline loops: CDR1 MGHRA, CDR2 YSYEKL. J lost 4 bases, V lost 4 bases, and 15 bases had no gene match. This rearrangement joins TRBV4-1 to TRBJ2-5; TRBD2 matches 7 bases. The sample was PBMCs from the stem cell graft donor, taken from the stem cell graft. The receptor comes from a human donor who donated a stem cell graft to a child with acute lymphoblastic leukemia. The CDR3 DNA reads TGCGCCAGCAGCCCCACCCCGGGGGGAGCTGTAGTAGAGACCCAGTACTTC. The encoded protein is CASSPTPGGAVVETQYF.